The source of this TCR beta chain is a study of a mutant IDH1 vaccine in newly diagnosed glioma. Looking at the study overall: Beginning 4-6 weeks after radiotherapy alone, or with temozolomide cycles, vaccination took place. The earlier regimen, radiotherapy, temozolomide, or both, was most often both.

Time point in this sample: week 47, end of study. A 20-mer mutant IDH1 peptide at 300 ug was injected subcutaneously with topical imiquimod. Weeks 1, 3, 5, 7, 11, 15, 19 and 23 were when patients received their eight vaccinations. Trimming removed 1 base at V and 1 base at J, with 7 bases between. CDR3 length equals 14 residues. Germline CDR1 and CDR2: LGHNT and FRNRAP. This clone showed up just once. Its specificity is unknown. TCRdb's copy holds only in-frame clones and misses some; the assay was immunoSEQ multiplex PCR. The data show over 50,000 clones, with more than 75% seen just once and more than 4% held by the top ten.

The sequences come from PBMCs, collected from a glioma patient whose treatment included an IDH1 peptide vaccine. This sequence joins TRBV12-5 and TRBJ2-5; D is possibly TRBD2 (5 bases). The sequence was obtained from a woman in her thirties or forties with glioma. Some clones in this sample may be carry-over from other donors' samples. The CDR3 here is CASGLGRPQETQYF. CDR3 DNA: TGTGCTAGTGGTTTGGGGAGGCCCCAAGAGACCCAGTACTTC.